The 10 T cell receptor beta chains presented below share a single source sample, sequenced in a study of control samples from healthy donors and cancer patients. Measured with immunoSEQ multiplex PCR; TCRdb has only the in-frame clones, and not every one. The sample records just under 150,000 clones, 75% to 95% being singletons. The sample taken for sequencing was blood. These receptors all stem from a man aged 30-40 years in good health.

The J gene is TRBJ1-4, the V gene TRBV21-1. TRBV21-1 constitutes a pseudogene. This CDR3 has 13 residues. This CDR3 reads CASSKFPGVELFF. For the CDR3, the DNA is TGTGCCAGCAGCAAGTTTCCGGGGGTGGAACTGTTTTTT.

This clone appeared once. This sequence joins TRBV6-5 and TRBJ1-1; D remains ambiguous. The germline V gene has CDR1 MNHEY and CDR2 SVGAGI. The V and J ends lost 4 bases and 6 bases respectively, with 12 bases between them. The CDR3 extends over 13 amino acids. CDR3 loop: CASSSLLGSEAFF. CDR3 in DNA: TGTGCCAGCAGTTCCCTATTGGGGTCTGAAGCTTTCTTT.

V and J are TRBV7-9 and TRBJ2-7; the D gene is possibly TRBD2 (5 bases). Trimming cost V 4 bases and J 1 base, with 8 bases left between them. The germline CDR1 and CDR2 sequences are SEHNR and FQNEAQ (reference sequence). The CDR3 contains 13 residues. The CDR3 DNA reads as TGTGCCAGCAGCTCGGACTGGTCCTACGAGCAGTACTTC. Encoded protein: CASSSDWSYEQYF.

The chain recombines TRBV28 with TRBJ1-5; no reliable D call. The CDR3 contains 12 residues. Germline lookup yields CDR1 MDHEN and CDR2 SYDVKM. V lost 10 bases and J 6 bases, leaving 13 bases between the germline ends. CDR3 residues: CATNPGGQPQHF. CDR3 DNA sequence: TGTGCCACCAACCCCGGAGGTCAGCCCCAGCATTTT.

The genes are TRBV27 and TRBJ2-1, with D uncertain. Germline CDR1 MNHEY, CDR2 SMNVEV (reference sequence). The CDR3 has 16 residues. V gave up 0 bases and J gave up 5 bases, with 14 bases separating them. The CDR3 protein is CASSLSPWRGHNEQFF. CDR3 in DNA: TGTGCCAGCAGTTTATCGCCGTGGAGAGGACACAATGAGCAGTTCTTC.

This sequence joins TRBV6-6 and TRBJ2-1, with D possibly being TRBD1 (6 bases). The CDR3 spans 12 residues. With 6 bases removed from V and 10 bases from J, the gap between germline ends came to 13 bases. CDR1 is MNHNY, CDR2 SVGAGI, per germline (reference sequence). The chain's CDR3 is CASSPQDSEQFF. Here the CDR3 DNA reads TGTGCCAGCAGCCCCCAGGACAGCGAGCAGTTCTTC.

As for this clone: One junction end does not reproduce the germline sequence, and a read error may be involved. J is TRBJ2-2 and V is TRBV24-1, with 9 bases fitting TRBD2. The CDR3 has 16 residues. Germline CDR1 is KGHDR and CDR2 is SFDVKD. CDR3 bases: TGTGCCACCAGTGGCCTAGCGGGGACCAACACCAGGGAGCTGTTTTTT. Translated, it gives CATSGLAGTNTRELFF.

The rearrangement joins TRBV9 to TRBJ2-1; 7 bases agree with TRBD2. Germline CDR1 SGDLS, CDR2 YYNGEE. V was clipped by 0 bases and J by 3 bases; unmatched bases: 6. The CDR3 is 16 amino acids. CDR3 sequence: CASSVEASGGYNEQFF. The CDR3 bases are TGTGCCAGCAGCGTAGAGGCTAGCGGAGGCTACAATGAGCAGTTCTTC.

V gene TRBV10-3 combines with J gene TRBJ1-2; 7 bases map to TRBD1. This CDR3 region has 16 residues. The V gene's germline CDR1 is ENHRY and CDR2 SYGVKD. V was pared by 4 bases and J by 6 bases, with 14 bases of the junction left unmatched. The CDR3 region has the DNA TGTGCCATCAGTGCCCCTTCCGACAGGGTCGGCCATGGCTACACCTTC. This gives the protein CAISAPSDRVGHGYTF.

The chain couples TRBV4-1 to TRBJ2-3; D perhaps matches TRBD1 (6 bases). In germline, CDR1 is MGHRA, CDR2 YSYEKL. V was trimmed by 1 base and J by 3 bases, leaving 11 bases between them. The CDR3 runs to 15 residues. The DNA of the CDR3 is TGCGCCAGCAGCCAAGCGACAGGAACGACAGATACGCAGTATTTT. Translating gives CASSQATGTTDTQYF.